This TCR beta chain originates from a study of spatial heterogeneity in lung cancer. Study outcomes and limitations: The number of expanded tumor alpha and beta chains correlated with mutation number.

The V gene's germline CDR1 is MNHNS and CDR2 SASEGT. This CDR3 has 16 amino acids. V lost 3 bases to trimming and J lost 7 bases; unmatched junction nucleotides: 12. Time point reported: sample taken at primary tumor resection. Each CDR3 protein is one row after TCRdb ran MiXCR on the 5' RACE reads. Of 3,300 or so distinct CDR3 sequences in the sample, less than 10% were seen once. This clonotype is large in the sample. Antigen specificity is unknown. Sequences were derived from lung tumor tissue, sampled at surgery. The rearrangement uses TRBV6-1 and TRBJ2-1, with TRBD2 matching over 7 bases. This TCR was sampled from a male donor with early-stage non-small cell lung cancer. DNA of the CDR3: TGTGCCAGCAGTGACCCCTCCCGCGGGAGTTGGAATGAGCAGTTCTTC. Translated, it gives CASSDPSRGSWNEQFF.